These 11 T cell receptor beta chains share one sample of origin, sequenced in a study of blood T cell repertoires in COVID-19. Profiling relied on immunoSEQ multiplex PCR, and the TCRdb table lists in-frame clones only, not all of them. The sample consists of about 83,000 clones, about four fifths of them appearing once. Sequencing was carried out using peripheral blood. These receptors came from a woman over 75 with acute or convalescent COVID-19.

The J gene is TRBJ2-1, the V gene TRBV24-1; 10 nucleotides match TRBD2. V shed 10 bases, J shed 9 bases, and the junction held 11 bases outside the gene matches. CDR3 length: 14 amino acids. Per germline, CDR1 KGHDR and CDR2 SFDVKD. The CDR3 DNA follows: TGTGCCACACAGGGGAGCAGCGGGGGGGCTGAGCAGTTCTTC. Amino acids: CATQGSSGGAEQFF.

The V call is TRBV4-1, the J call TRBJ1-4; weak D call: TRBD1 (5 bases). The V end lost 1 base, the J end lost 13 bases, and 10 bases lay between the germline ends. CDR3 size: 12 residues. CDR1 is MGHRA, CDR2 YSYEKL, per germline. CDR3 in DNA: TGCGCCAGCAGCCAAGTGAGTCAGGGACTGTTTTTT. Its protein is CASSQVSQGLFF.

The chain uses TRBV3-1 (or the pseudogene TRBV3-2) and TRBJ2-3; a weak D match, TRBD2 (7 bases). This CDR3 spans 15 amino acids. Germline V gene sequence: CDR1 LGHDT, CDR2 YNNKEL (reference sequence). Trimming stripped 1 base from V and 4 bases from J, with 12 bases between. Here the CDR3 reads CASSQAGGQADTQYF. The CDR3 DNA reads TGTGCCAGCAGCCAAGCGGGGGGCCAGGCAGATACGCAGTATTTT.

The chain's CDR3 is CASSIQGADGYTF. For the CDR3, the DNA is TGTGCCAGTAGTATACAGGGGGCGGATGGCTACACCTTC. The V and J genes are TRBV19 and TRBJ1-2; 8 nucleotides match TRBD1. CDR3 length equals 13 residues. The germline CDR1 and CDR2 sequences are LNHDA and SQIVND (reference sequence). V was pared by 2 bases and J by 6 bases, with 2 bases of the junction left unmatched.

This chain joins TRBV9 and TRBJ1-6; 10 bases match TRBD1. The CDR3 consists of 16 residues. V shed 4 bases and J 7 bases; nucleotides not matched to a gene: 8. In germline, CDR1 is SGDLS, CDR2 YYNGEE. CDR3 loop: CASSPRQGAMNSPLHF. Written as DNA, the CDR3 is TGTGCCAGCAGCCCCCGACAGGGGGCAATGAATTCACCCCTCCACTTT.

This clone was recorded a few times. The gene calls are TRBV6-6 and TRBJ1-1; maybe TRBD1 (6 bases). The germline V and J ends were trimmed by 5 bases and 0 bases, with 10 bases remaining between them. Germline V lookup: CDR1 MNHNY, CDR2 SVGAGI (reference sequence). The length of the CDR3 is 14 residues. As DNA, the CDR3 is TGTGCCAGCAGTACGACAGGAGTGAACACTGAAGCTTTCTTT. It specifies CASSTTGVNTEAFF.

J is TRBJ2-7 and V is TRBV7-8; TRBD2 agrees at 8 bases. Germline V gene sequence: CDR1 SGHVS, CDR2 FQNEAQ. V lost 10 bases to trimming and J lost 6 bases; unmatched junction nucleotides: 11. CDR3 length equals 13 residues. The CDR3, as DNA: TGTGCCACTGGTCTAGCGGGCTTTGCCGAGCAGTACTTC. Translation gives CATGLAGFAEQYF. The full variable domain, rest sourced from reference TRBV7-8 and TRBJ2-7, is GAGVSQSPRYKVAKRGQDVALRCDPISGHVSLFWYQQALGQGPEFLTYFQNEAQLDKSGLPSDRFFAERPEGSVSTLKIQRTQQEDSAVYLCATGLAGFAEQYFGPGTRLTVT.

The chain joins TRBV29-1 to TRBJ1-5, with D unresolved. Trimming left V 8 bases short and J 7 bases short, with 6 bases between. This CDR3 region has 9 residues. Germline CDR1 and CDR2: SQVTM and ANQGSEA. DNA for the CDR3: TGCAGCCCTATACAGCCCCAGCATTTT. Protein product: CSPIQPQHF.

This clone was found once. The rearrangement joins TRBV29-1 to TRBJ1-1, with D hard to call. The CDR3 loop spans 12 amino acids. With 7 bases removed from V and 2 bases from J, the gap between germline ends came to 11 bases. Looked up from germline, CDR1 is SQVTM and CDR2 is ANQGSEA. The CDR3 here is CSGGRSNTEAFF. The CDR3 nucleotides read TGCAGCGGAGGCAGATCTAACACTGAAGCTTTCTTT.

The rearrangement joins TRBV9 to TRBJ1-4, with D possibly being TRBD1 (6 bases). This CDR3 region has 19 residues. Germline V lookup: CDR1 SGDLS, CDR2 YYNGEE. V was shortened by 4 bases and J by 2 bases, with 24 bases between the two germline ends. The CDR3 loop reads CASSPRQGSGVGTNEKLFF. In DNA, the CDR3 is TGTGCCAGCAGCCCCCGGCAGGGCTCAGGGGTTGGGACTAATGAAAAACTGTTTTTT.

The V gene is TRBV5-1, the J gene TRBJ2-7, with D unclear. Germline values: CDR1 SGHRS, CDR2 YFSETQ. The CDR3 length is 12 residues. Between the trimmed V and J ends, which lost 4 bases and 7 bases, there was a span of 12 bases. Here the CDR3 DNA reads TGCGCCAGCAGCCCCACGGTCTGGGAGCAGTACTTC. It translates to CASSPTVWEQYF.